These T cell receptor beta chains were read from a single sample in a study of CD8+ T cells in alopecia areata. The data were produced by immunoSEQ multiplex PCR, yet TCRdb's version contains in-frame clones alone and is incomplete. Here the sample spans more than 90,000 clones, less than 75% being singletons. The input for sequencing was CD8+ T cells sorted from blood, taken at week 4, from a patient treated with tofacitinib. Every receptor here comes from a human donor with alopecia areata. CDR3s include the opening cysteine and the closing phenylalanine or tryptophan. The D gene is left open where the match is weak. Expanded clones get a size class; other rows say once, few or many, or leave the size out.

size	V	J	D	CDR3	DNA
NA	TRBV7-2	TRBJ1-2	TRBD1	CASSLGQGRPSGYTF	TGTGCCAGCAGCTTAGGACAGGGGAGGCCCTCGGGCTACACCTTC
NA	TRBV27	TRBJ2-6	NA	CASSSGLSGANVLTF	TGTGCCAGCAGCTCAGGGTTATCTGGGGCCAACGTCCTGACTTTC
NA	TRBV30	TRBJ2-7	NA	CAWSVGGVDEQYF	TGTGCCTGGAGTGTAGGGGGTGTTGACGAGCAGTACTTC
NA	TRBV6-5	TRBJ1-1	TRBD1	CASSRNRGQEAFF	TGTGCCAGCAGCCGCAACAGGGGGCAGGAGGCTTTCTTT
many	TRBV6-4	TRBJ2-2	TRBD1	CASSDRTGDTGELFF	TGTGCCAGCAGTGACCGGACAGGGGACACCGGGGAGCTGTTTTTT
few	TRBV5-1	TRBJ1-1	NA	CASSLGGNTEAFF	TGCGCCAGCAGCTTGGGAGGGAACACTGAAGCTTTCTTT
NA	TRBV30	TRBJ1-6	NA	CAWSGGTGSPLHF	TGTGCCTGGAGTGGGGGAACGGGTTCACCCCTCCACTTT
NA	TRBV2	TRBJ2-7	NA	CASTRLTYEQYF	TGTGCCAGCACCCGGCTCACGTACGAGCAGTACTTC
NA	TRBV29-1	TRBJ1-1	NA	CSVEGQVAFF	TGCAGCGTTGAAGGGCAGGTCGCCTTCTTT
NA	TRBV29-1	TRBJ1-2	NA	CSARGLDRTHGYTF	TGCAGCGCCCGAGGATTGGACAGAACTCATGGCTACACCTTC
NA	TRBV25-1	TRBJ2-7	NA	CASSEFGGSPYEQYF	TGTGCCAGCAGTGAATTCGGGGGATCCCCCTACGAGCAGTACTTC
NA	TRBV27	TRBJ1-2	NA	CASSPGQLSGYTF	TGTGCCAGCAGCCCTGGACAGTTATCCGGCTACACCTTC
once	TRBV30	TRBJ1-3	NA	CAWSSVGTYSGNTIYF	TGTGCCTGGAGCTCCGTAGGAACCTACTCTGGAAACACCATATATTTT
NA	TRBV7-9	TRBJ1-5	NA	CASSPSPGLGEQHF	TGTGCCAGCAGCCCCTCGCCCGGTCTCGGGGAGCAGCATTTT
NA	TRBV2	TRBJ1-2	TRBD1	CASSETPDLGGHGYTF	TGTGCCAGCAGTGAAACCCCCGACCTAGGGGGCCATGGCTACACCTTC
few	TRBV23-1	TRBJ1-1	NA	CASSPRKDSLTEAFF	TGCGCCAGCAGCCCACGGAAGGACAGCCTCACTGAAGCTTTCTTT
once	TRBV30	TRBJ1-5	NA	CAWTPGTDSNQPQHF	TGTGCCTGGACCCCCGGGACGGATAGCAATCAGCCCCAGCATTTT
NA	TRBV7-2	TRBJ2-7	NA	CASSPGFDGEQYF	TGTGCCAGCAGTCCTGGATTCGACGGCGAGCAGTACTTC
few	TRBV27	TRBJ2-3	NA	CASRPPGASSTDTQYF	TGTGCCAGCAGACCACCAGGGGCCTCTAGCACAGATACGCAGTATTTT
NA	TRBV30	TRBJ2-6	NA	CAWREGANVLTF	TGTGCCTGGAGGGAAGGGGCCAACGTCCTGACTTTC
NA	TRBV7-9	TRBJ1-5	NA	CASSSSVQPQHF	TGTGCCAGCAGCTCCTCAGTACAGCCCCAGCATTTT
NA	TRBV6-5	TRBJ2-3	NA	CASSSLISSTDTQYF	TGTGCCAGCAGCTCCCTAATATCTAGCACAGATACGCAGTATTTT
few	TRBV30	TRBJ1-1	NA	CAWSALGTPNTEAFF	TGTGCCTGGAGTGCCCTTGGGACACCGAACACTGAAGCTTTCTTT
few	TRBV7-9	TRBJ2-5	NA	CASSPDGPGTQYF	TGTGCCAGCAGCCCTGACGGTCCGGGGACCCAGTACTTC
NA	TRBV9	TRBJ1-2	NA	CASSVARSTGTDGYTF	TGTGCCAGCAGCGTAGCCAGAAGTACAGGGACTGATGGCTACACCTTC
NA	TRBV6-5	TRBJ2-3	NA	CASGNQPGGDTQYF	TGTGCCAGCGGGAACCAGCCCGGCGGGGATACGCAGTATTTT
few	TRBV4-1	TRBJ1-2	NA	CASSQAGDDYTF	TGCGCCAGCAGCCAAGCCGGGGACGACTACACCTTC
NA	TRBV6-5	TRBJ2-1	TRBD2	CASSYHLAGGDNEQFF	TGTGCCAGCAGTTACCATCTAGCGGGGGGGGACAATGAGCAGTTCTTC
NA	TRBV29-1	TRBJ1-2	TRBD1	CSVDPWDRRIEGYTF	TGCAGCGTTGACCCGTGGGACAGGCGAATAGAGGGCTACACCTTC
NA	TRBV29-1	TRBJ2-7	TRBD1	CSVDRGLYEQYF	TGCAGCGTTGACAGGGGGCTCTACGAGCAGTACTTC
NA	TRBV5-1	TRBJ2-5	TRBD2	CASSLETSGEETQYF	TGCGCCAGCAGCTTGGAAACTAGCGGAGAAGAGACCCAGTACTTC
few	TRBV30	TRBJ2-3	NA	CAWSVGGGPQNTQYF	TGTGCCTGGAGTGTAGGAGGGGGACCACAGAATACGCAGTATTTT
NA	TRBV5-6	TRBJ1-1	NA	CASSLGDTEAFF	TGTGCCAGCAGCTTAGGAGACACTGAAGCTTTCTTT
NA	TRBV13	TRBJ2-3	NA	CASSLGTDTQYF	TGTGCCAGCAGCTTAGGCACAGATACGCAGTATTTT
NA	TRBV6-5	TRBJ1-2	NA	CASSLSKAHYGYTF	TGTGCCAGCAGTTTATCAAAAGCACACTATGGCTACACCTTC
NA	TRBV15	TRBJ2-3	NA	CATSRDQPRDTQYF	TGTGCCACCAGCAGAGATCAACCCAGAGATACGCAGTATTTT
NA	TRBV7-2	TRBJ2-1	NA	CASTDAYEQFF	TGTGCCAGCACCGACGCATATGAGCAGTTCTTC
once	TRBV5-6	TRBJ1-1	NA	CASSLETTARAFF	TGTGCCAGCAGCTTGGAGACGACAGCGCGGGCTTTCTTT
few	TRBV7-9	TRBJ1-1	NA	CASSRVEGMNTEAFF	TGTGCCAGCAGTCGCGTGGAGGGGATGAACACTGAAGCTTTCTTT
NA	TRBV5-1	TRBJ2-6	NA	CASSPTQSGSGANVLTF	TGCGCCAGCAGCCCTACCCAATCAGGGTCCGGGGCCAACGTCCTGACTTTC
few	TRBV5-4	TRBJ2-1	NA	CASSVSYSYNEQFF	TGTGCCAGCAGCGTTTCCTACAGTTACAATGAGCAGTTCTTC
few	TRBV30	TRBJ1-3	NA	CAWTGRNTIYF	TGTGCCTGGACAGGTCGAAACACCATATATTTT
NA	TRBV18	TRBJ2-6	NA	CASSSEAQYNSGANVLTF	TGTGCCAGCTCATCCGAGGCACAGTATAACTCTGGGGCCAACGTCCTGACTTTC
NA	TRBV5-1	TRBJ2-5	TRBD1	CASSSGQGGRETQYF	TGCGCCAGCAGCTCGGGACAGGGGGGAAGAGAGACCCAGTACTTC
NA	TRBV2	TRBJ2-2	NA	CASGRATGPNTGELFF	TGTGCCAGCGGGAGGGCGACAGGGCCGAACACCGGGGAGCTGTTTTTT
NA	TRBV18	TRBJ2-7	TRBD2	CASSRGTSGSYEQYF	TGTGCCAGCTCACGCGGGACTAGCGGTTCCTACGAGCAGTACTTC
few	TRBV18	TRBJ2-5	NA	CASSPGWTETQYF	TGTGCCAGCTCACCCGGATGGACAGAGACCCAGTACTTC
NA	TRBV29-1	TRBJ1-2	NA	CSVEEDPGWDYGYTF	TGCAGCGTTGAAGAAGATCCAGGGTGGGACTATGGCTACACCTTC
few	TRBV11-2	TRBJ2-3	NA	CASSLYTGEADTQYF	TGTGCCAGCAGCTTGTACACAGGGGAGGCGGATACGCAGTATTTT
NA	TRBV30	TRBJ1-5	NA	CAWSVSGDGQPQHF	TGTGCCTGGAGTGTGTCAGGGGATGGTCAGCCCCAGCATTTT
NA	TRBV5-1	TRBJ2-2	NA	CASSFPPIPVDSGGELFF	TGCGCCAGCAGCTTCCCCCCGATTCCAGTAGATTCCGGCGGGGAGCTGTTTTTT
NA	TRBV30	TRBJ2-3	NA	CAWSVLQGDTQYF	TGTGCCTGGAGTGTTCTGCAGGGAGATACGCAGTATTTT
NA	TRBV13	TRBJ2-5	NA	CASSHSSRDVQETQYF	TGTGCCAGCAGCCACTCATCCCGCGACGTACAAGAGACCCAGTACTTC
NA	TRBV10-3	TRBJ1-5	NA	CAISEDSAPHQPQHF	TGTGCCATCAGTGAGGACTCAGCGCCCCATCAGCCCCAGCATTTT
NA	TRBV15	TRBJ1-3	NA	CATSARGGAGNTIYF	TGTGCCACCAGCGCCCGGGGAGGGGCTGGAAACACCATATATTTT
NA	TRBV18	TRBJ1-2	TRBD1	CASSMGQGGYGYTF	TGTGCCAGCTCTATGGGACAGGGCGGCTATGGCTACACCTTC
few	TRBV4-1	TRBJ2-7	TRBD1	CASSQVFIDRASYEQYF	TGCGCCAGCAGCCAAGTCTTTATCGACAGGGCCTCCTACGAGCAGTACTTC
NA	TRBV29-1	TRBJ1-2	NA	CSVHYLYGYTF	TGCAGCGTTCACTACCTCTATGGCTACACCTTC
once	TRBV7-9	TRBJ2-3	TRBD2	CASSLAGLPSTDTQYF	TGTGCCAGCAGCTTAGCGGGACTACCCAGCACAGATACGCAGTATTTT
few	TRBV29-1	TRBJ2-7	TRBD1	CSVLQGARSYEQYF	TGCAGCGTTCTCCAGGGGGCAAGGTCCTACGAGCAGTACTTC